These 10 T cell receptor beta chains share one sample of origin, sequenced in a study of early T cells in non-severe SARS-CoV-2 infection. One entry per CDR3 protein results from TCRdb running MiXCR on the 5' RACE reads. The table records some 80,000 distinct CDR3 sequences, around 5% of them present only once. The sequenced sample was whole blood, obtained at baseline. These receptors all come from an adult who was a healthcare worker with PCR-confirmed SARS-CoV-2 infection or an uninfected control (not recorded which).

This clonotype was found many times. This chain joins TRBV11-2 and TRBJ2-1; 14 bases map to TRBD2. Looked up from germline, CDR1 is SGHAT and CDR2 is FQNNGV. The V gene end was trimmed by 2 bases and the J gene end by 7 bases; junction bases not matched to a gene: 7. The CDR3 is made up of 17 amino acids. CDR3 DNA sequence: TGTGCCAGCAGCTTAAACCGCGGACTAGCGGGAGGAAATGAGCAGTTCTTC. It encodes CASSLNRGLAGGNEQFF.

The chain uses TRBV5-6 and TRBJ2-2, with D perhaps matching TRBD2 (6 bases). Looked up from germline, CDR1 is SGHDT and CDR2 is YYEEEE. V lost 4 bases and J lost 8, with 12 bases in between. The CDR3 is 13 amino acids. CDR3: CASSLGTLGELFF. Written as DNA, the CDR3 is TGTGCCAGCAGCCTGGGGACTTTGGGGGAGCTGTTTTTT.

This clonotype was picked up many times. This rearrangement joins TRBV11-3 to TRBJ2-1; 10 nucleotides line up with TRBD2. Germline CDR1 is SGHNT and CDR2 is YENEEA. V lost 4 bases to trimming and J lost 2 bases; unmatched junction nucleotides: 11. The CDR3 spans 18 residues. CDR3 residues: CASSSDTRAGGPYNEQFF. In DNA form, the CDR3 reads TGTGCCAGCAGCTCCGATACGAGAGCGGGAGGGCCCTACAATGAGCAGTTCTTC. Full variable domain (outside the CDR3, taken from reference TRBV11-3 and TRBJ2-1): EAGVVQSPRYKIIEKKQPVAFWCNPISGHNTLYWYLQNLGQGPELLIRYENEEAVDDSQLPKDRFSAERLKGVDSTLKIQPAELGDSAVYLCASSSDTRAGGPYNEQFFGPGTRLTVL.

The V and J genes are TRBV14 and TRBJ2-3; TRBD2 aligns across 8 bases. V dropped 3 bases and J dropped 0; count of bases not matched to a gene: 5. This CDR3 is built from 16 residues. Germline V gene lookup returns CDR1 SGHDN and CDR2 FVKESK. CDR3 coding DNA: TGTGCCAGCAGCCACCGAGCGGGAGTTAGCACAGATACGCAGTATTTT. It encodes CASSHRAGVSTDTQYF.

This clonotype was recorded many times. The rearrangement links TRBV29-1 to TRBJ1-2; D not resolved. In germline, CDR1 is SQVTM, CDR2 ANQGSEA. This CDR3 contains 13 residues. V shed 7 bases and J shed 1 base, with 13 bases lying between them. The CDR3 DNA reads as TGCAGCGGGGCATCCGGAGGTAACTATGGCTACACCTTC. It codes for CSGASGGNYGYTF.

The rearrangement uses TRBV5-5 and TRBJ2-6; D perhaps matches TRBD1 (6 bases). This CDR3 is 17 amino acids long. Per germline, CDR1 SGHKS and CDR2 YYEKEE (reference sequence). V lost 5 bases to trimming and J lost 0 bases, with 15 bases between them. The DNA of the CDR3 is TGTGCCAGCAGGGACCGGGACACCCCCTCTGGGGCCAACGTCCTGACTTTC. Protein sequence: CASRDRDTPSGANVLTF.

This clonotype was counted only a few times. The chain uses TRBV24-1 and TRBJ2-1, with D possibly TRBD2 on 6 matching bases. V was clipped by 3 bases and J by 0 bases, with 11 bases between them. This CDR3 comprises 16 residues. Germline V gene data show CDR1 as KGHDR and CDR2 as SFDVKD. Here the CDR3 reads CATSDLDGSSYNEQFF. CDR3 DNA: TGTGCCACCAGTGATCTGGACGGGAGCTCCTACAATGAGCAGTTCTTC.

In this sample, this clonotype turned up many times. The chain employs TRBV27 and TRBJ2-4, with 11 bases lining up with TRBD2. CDR1 is MNHEY and CDR2 is SMNVEV in the germline V gene (reference sequence). This CDR3 comprises 16 residues. Trimming removed 5 bases from V and 3 bases from J; junction bases left unmatched: 6. The CDR3 loop is CASSPLAGGGKNIQYF. CDR3 coding DNA: TGTGCCAGCAGTCCCCTAGCGGGAGGAGGCAAAAACATTCAGTACTTC.

This clonotype was seen at least ten times. The chain links TRBV5-6 to TRBJ2-7; TRBD2 aligns across 9 bases. The CDR3 has 14 residues. V lost 5 bases to trimming and J lost 7 bases; unmatched junction nucleotides: 10. Looked up from germline, CDR1 is SGHDT and CDR2 is YYEEEE. The CDR3 region is CASSLGGRAEEQYF. In DNA, the CDR3 is TGTGCCAGCAGTCTTGGCGGGAGGGCGGAGGAGCAGTACTTC.

This clonotype has a count of ten or more. V gene TRBV9 combines with J gene TRBJ2-1; 8 bases map to TRBD2. Germline CDR1 reads SGDLS; CDR2 reads YYNGEE. Trimming removed 0 bases from V and 7 bases from J; junction bases left unmatched: 15. The CDR3 is made up of 18 amino acids. CDR3 sequence: CASSVGQRERGASNEQFF. CDR3 sequence (DNA): TGTGCCAGCAGCGTAGGACAGCGGGAGAGGGGAGCGAGTAATGAGCAGTTCTTC.